Below are 13 T cell receptor beta chains sequenced from a single sample in a study of blood T cell repertoires in COVID-19. Sequencing used immunoSEQ multiplex PCR; TCRdb keeps in-frame clones, though not all of them. The profile shows around 300,000 clones, around 86% of them singletons. The source material was peripheral blood. Receptor source: a man aged 45-65 years with active or convalescent COVID-19.

The V gene is TRBV5-6, the J gene TRBJ1-1; D is undetermined. The CDR3 is made up of 13 amino acids. Per the germline V gene, CDR1 is SGHDT and CDR2 is YYEEEE. Trimming shortened V by 1 base and J by 1 base, and 5 bases separated the two germline ends. CDR3 in amino acids: CASSLPQNTEAFF. CDR3 DNA: TGTGCCAGCAGCTTGCCCCAGAACACTGAAGCTTTCTTT.

The gene calls are TRBV7-9 and TRBJ1-2; the match to TRBD1 covers 9 bases. Germline CDR1 SEHNR, CDR2 FQNEAQ (reference sequence). J lost 1 base, V lost 5 bases, and 5 bases had no gene match. This CDR3 has 15 amino acids. Here the CDR3 DNA reads TGTGCCAGCAGCGTGGGACAGGGAATTAACTATGGCTACACCTTC. Its protein product is CASSVGQGINYGYTF.

This clone showed up just a few times. The V call is TRBV2, the J call TRBJ1-1; 7 bases align to TRBD1. Germline V gene sequence: CDR1 SNHLY, CDR2 FYNNEI. The CDR3 runs 14 residues. The V and J ends lost 4 bases and 3 bases, in that order; junction bases with no gene match: 5. CDR3 DNA sequence: TGTGCCAGCAGTGTTTCAGGGACAGACACTGAAGCTTTCTTT. Translating it yields CASSVSGTDTEAFF.

As to this clone: Other nucleotide sequences in the sample specify the same CDR3. The chain combines TRBV7-9 with TRBJ1-1, with 7 nucleotides matching TRBD1. The CDR3 loop spans 15 amino acids. V lost 3 bases, J lost 1 base, and 5 bases stayed unmatched. Germline CDR1 is SEHNR and CDR2 is FQNEAQ (reference sequence). DNA of the CDR3: TGTGCCAGCAGCTTGGGCGACAGGGAGAACACTGAAGCTTTCTTT. It codes for CASSLGDRENTEAFF.

This chain joins TRBV5-5 and TRBJ1-2; possible D gene TRBD1, 6 bases. Trimming took 0 bases from V and 4 from J, leaving 13 bases between them. CDR1 is SGHKS, CDR2 YYEKEE, per germline (reference sequence). This CDR3 is 15 amino acids long. The CDR3 region is CASSLGGPGAYGYTF. The CDR3 nucleotides read TGTGCCAGCAGCTTGGGGGGACCAGGGGCCTATGGCTACACCTTC.

The rearrangement joins TRBV18 to TRBJ2-2, with 9 bases that match TRBD1. The CDR3 consists of 17 residues. CDR1 KGHSH and CDR2 LQKENI come from the germline V gene. The V segment lost 4 bases and the J segment 4 bases; nucleotides outside the gene matches: 10. The CDR3 loop reads CASSRDQQGASTGELFF. The CDR3 region has the DNA TGTGCCAGCTCACGAGATCAACAGGGGGCGTCCACCGGGGAGCTGTTTTTT. The full variable domain, in which reference TRBV18 and TRBJ2-2 provide the parts outside the CDR3, is NAGVMQNPRHLVRRRGQEARLRCSPMKGHSHVYWYRQLPEEGLKFMVYLQKENIIDESGMPKERFSAEFPKEGPSILRIQQVVRGDSAAYFCASSRDQQGASTGELFFGEGSRLTVL.

The genes are TRBV4-3 and TRBJ1-2; D is unclear. V was cut by 1 base and J by 8 bases, with 20 bases left in between. The CDR3 consists of 16 residues. The germline V gene has CDR1 LGHNA and CDR2 YSLEER. CDR3 residues: CASSQAWERTEGGYTF. The CDR3 nucleotides read TGCGCCAGCAGCCAAGCGTGGGAGCGGACGGAGGGCGGCTACACCTTC.

The rearrangement joins TRBV4-2 to TRBJ2-3; the D is unclear. Trimming pared 1 base from V and 1 base from J, leaving 9 bases between. This CDR3 comprises 15 residues. CDR1 and CDR2 (germline): LGHNA, YNFKEQ. In DNA form, the CDR3 reads TGTGCCAGCAGCCAAGTTAATGCAGGCACAGATACGCAGTATTTT. This gives the protein CASSQVNAGTDTQYF.

This clone showed up just once. The genes are TRBV5-1 and TRBJ2-1, with 8 bases lining up with TRBD2. Germline lookup yields CDR1 SGHRS and CDR2 YFSETQ. Trimming at V came to 0 bases and at J to 8 bases, leaving 13 bases not matched to a gene. The CDR3 sequence is 17 residues long. CDR3 residues: CASSLVGPGGGRDEQFF. The CDR3 DNA reads TGCGCCAGCAGCTTGGTGGGCCCGGGAGGGGGAAGGGATGAGCAGTTCTTC.

The chain links TRBV7-9 to TRBJ1-2; D is possibly TRBD1 (5 bases). The CDR3 loop spans 14 amino acids. From germline, CDR1 is SEHNR and CDR2 FQNEAQ (reference sequence). The ends were cut back, 4 bases at V and 5 bases at J, with 14 bases in the middle. CDR3: CASSYGAEGYGYTF. CDR3 nucleotides: TGTGCCAGCAGCTATGGGGCGGAGGGGTATGGCTACACCTTC.

This chain uses TRBV6-2 or TRBV6-3 with TRBJ2-2; D uncertain. The CDR3 loop spans 15 amino acids. Germline CDR1 is MNHEY and CDR2 is SVGEGT. V gave up 6 bases and J gave up 0 bases, with 11 bases separating them. CDR3 in amino acids: CASSLLQTNTGELFF. The CDR3, as DNA: TGTGCCAGCAGCCTCCTTCAGACGAACACCGGGGAGCTGTTTTTT.

This chain joins TRBV19 and TRBJ1-1, with D perhaps TRBD1 (6 bases). Trimming left V 3 bases short and J 7 bases short, with 12 bases between. Germline CDR1 LNHDA, CDR2 SQIVND (reference sequence). The CDR3 spans 13 residues. This CDR3 is CASSMVSRGEAFF. CDR3 nucleotide sequence: TGTGCCAGTAGTATGGTCTCCAGGGGTGAAGCTTTCTTT. Together with reference TRBV19 and TRBJ1-1, the CDR3 gives the full variable domain: DGGITQSPKYLFRKEGQNVTLSCEQNLNHDAMYWYRQDPGQGLRLIYYSQIVNDFQKGDIAEGYSVSREKKESFPLTVTSAQKNPTAFYLCASSMVSRGEAFFGQGTRLTVV.

The rearrangement joins TRBV6-5 to TRBJ1-1, with a weak D call TRBD1 (6 bases). Between the trimmed V and J ends, which lost 0 bases and 2 bases, there was a span of 13 bases. CDR3 length: 16 amino acids. Germline V gene data show CDR1 as MNHEY and CDR2 as SVGAGI. CDR3 coding DNA: TGTGCCAGCAGTTACTCGGGGGCAATCCGAAACACTGAAGCTTTCTTT. Its translation is CASSYSGAIRNTEAFF.